The present T cell receptor beta chain was sequenced within a study of blood T cell repertoires in COVID-19. In the study overall: Sources were T cells, B-cell-depleted T cells, or PBMCs; the material itself was cDNA or gDNA.

Original analysis: From reference gene primer amplification, estimates of nucleated cell counts were derived. Sequencing used immunoSEQ multiplex PCR; TCRdb keeps in-frame clones, though not all of them. From that table come the V and J calls and clone size; the DNA was used to work out D and trimming. This table holds around 50,000 clones, approximately 78% found once. Sequenced: PBMCs or T cells enriched from blood (not recorded which). The source is a woman in her 50s with acute COVID-19.

CDR3 coding DNA: TGTGCCAGCTCACCACAGGGTGCAGGGAATCAGCCCCAGCATTTT. Protein sequence: CASSPQGAGNQPQHF. The rearrangement joins TRBV18 to TRBJ1-5; D perhaps matches TRBD1 (5 bases). CDR1 is KGHSH, CDR2 LQKENI, per germline. Trimming left V 1 base short and J 4 bases short, with 11 bases between. This CDR3 has 15 amino acids.